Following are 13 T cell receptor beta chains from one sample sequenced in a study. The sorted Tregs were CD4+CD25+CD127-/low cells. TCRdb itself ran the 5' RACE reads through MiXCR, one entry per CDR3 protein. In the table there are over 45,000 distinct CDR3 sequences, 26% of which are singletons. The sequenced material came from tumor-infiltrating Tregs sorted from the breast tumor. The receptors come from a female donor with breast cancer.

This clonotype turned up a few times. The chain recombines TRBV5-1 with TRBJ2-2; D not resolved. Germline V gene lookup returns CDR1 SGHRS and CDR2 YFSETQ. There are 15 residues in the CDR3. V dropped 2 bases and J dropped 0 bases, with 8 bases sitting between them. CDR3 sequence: CASSLDSPNTGELFF. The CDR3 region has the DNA TGCGCCAGCAGCTTAGATAGCCCGAACACCGGGGAGCTGTTTTTT.

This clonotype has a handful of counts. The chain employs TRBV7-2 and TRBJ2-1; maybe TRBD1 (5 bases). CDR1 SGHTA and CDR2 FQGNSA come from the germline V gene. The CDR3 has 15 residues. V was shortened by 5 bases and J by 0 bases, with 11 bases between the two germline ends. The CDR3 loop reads CASSRDSRSYNEQFF. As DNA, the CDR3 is TGTGCCAGCAGCAGAGACAGTCGCTCCTACAATGAGCAGTTCTTC. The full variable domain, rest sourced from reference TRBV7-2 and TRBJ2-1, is GAGVSQSPSNKVTEKGKDVELRCDPISGHTALYWYRQSLGQGLEFLIYFQGNSAPDKSGLPSDRFSAERTGGSVSTLTIQRTQQEDSAVYLCASSRDSRSYNEQFFGPGTRLTVL.

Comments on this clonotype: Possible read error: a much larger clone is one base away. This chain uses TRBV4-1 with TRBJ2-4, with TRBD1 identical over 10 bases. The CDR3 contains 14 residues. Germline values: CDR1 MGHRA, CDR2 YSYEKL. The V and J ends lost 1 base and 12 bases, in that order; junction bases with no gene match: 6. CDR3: CASSQGGDRGTQYF. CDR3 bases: TGCGCCAGCAGCCAAGGTGGGGACAGGGGCACTCAGTACTTC.

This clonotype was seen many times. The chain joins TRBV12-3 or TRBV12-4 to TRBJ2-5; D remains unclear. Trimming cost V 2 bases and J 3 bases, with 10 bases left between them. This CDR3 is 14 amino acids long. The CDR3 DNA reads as TGTGCCAGCAGTTTAATGGTAGCCGAAGAGACCCAGTACTTC. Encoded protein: CASSLMVAEETQYF.

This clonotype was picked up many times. This CDR3 is CSATRPGLTPGDTQYF. The CDR3 DNA reads TGCAGTGCTACCCGACCGGGACTTACGCCCGGGGATACGCAGTATTTT. The V gene is TRBV20-1, the J gene TRBJ2-3; maybe TRBD2 (6 bases). Trimming pared 4 bases from V and 6 bases from J, leaving 23 bases between. Germline lookup yields CDR1 DFQATT and CDR2 SNEGSKA (reference sequence). The CDR3 runs to 16 residues.

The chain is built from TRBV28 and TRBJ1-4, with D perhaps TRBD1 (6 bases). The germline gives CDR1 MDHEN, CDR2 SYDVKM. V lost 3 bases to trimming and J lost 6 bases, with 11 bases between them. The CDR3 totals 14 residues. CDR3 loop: CASSFWGRYEKLFF. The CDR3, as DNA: TGTGCCAGCAGTTTTTGGGGGCGATATGAAAAACTGTTTTTT.

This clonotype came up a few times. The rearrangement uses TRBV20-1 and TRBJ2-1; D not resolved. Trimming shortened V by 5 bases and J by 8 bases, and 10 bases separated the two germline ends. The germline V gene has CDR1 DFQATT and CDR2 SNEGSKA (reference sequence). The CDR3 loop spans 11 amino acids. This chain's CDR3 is CSAHRYDEQFF. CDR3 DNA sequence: TGCAGTGCTCACCGTTACGATGAGCAGTTCTTC.

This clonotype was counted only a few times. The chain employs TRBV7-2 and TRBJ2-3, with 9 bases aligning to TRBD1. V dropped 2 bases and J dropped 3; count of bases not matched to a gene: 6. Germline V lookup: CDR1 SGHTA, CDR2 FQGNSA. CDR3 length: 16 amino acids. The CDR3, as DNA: TGTGCCAGCAGCTTACCGGGACAGGGTATTACAGATACGCAGTATTTT. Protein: CASSLPGQGITDTQYF.

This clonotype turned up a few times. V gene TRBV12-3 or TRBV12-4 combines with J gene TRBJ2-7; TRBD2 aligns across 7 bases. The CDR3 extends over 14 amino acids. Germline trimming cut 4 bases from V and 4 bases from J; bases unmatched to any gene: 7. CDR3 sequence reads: CASSSGLTLYEQYF. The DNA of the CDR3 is TGTGCCAGCAGTTCGGGACTAACCCTATACGAGCAGTACTTC.

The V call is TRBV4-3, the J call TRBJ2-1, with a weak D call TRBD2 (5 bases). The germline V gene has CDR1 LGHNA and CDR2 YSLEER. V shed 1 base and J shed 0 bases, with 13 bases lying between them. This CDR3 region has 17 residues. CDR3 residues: CASSQVPTSSSYNEQFF. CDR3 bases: TGCGCCAGCAGCCAAGTTCCCACTAGTAGCTCCTACAATGAGCAGTTCTTC.

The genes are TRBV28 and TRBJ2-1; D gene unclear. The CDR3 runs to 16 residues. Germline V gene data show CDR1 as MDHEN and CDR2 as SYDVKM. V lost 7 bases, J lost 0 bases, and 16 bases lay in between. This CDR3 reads CASMLGIPSSYNEQFF. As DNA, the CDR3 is TGTGCCAGCATGTTGGGGATCCCGAGCTCCTACAATGAGCAGTTCTTC.

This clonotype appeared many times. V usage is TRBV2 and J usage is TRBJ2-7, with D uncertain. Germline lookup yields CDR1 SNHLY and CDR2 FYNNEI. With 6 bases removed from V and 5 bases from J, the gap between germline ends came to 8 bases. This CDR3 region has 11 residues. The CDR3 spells CASSWADEQYF. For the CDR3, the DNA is TGTGCCAGCAGCTGGGCGGACGAGCAGTACTTC. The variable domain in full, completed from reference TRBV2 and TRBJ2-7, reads EPEVTQTPSHQVTQMGQEVILRCVPISNHLYFYWYRQILGQKVEFLVSFYNNEISEKSEIFDDQFSVERPDGSNFTLKIRSTKLEDSAMYFCASSWADEQYFGPGTRLTVT.

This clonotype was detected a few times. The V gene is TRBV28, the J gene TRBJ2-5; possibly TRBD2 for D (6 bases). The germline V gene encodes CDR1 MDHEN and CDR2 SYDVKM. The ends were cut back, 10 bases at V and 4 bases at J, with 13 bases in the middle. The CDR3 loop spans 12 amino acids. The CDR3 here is CATSDMTETQYF. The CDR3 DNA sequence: TGTGCCACTAGCGATATGACAGAGACCCAGTACTTC.